A single sample gave rise to the 12 T cell receptor beta chains below, sequenced in a study of blood T cell repertoires in COVID-19. Data came from immunoSEQ multiplex PCR; TCRdb stores just in-frame clones and leaves some out. Found here are roughly 76,000 clones, roughly 90% of them singletons; the top ten hold 1.5%. Sequencing used peripheral blood. The receptors shown here come from a man aged 50 or older with acute or convalescent COVID-19.

The chain has TRBV27 and TRBJ2-1, with 8 bases lining up with TRBD2. V trimming: 7 bases; J trimming: 6 bases; junction bases outside the gene matches: 5. The CDR3 loop spans 13 amino acids. Germline V gives CDR1 MNHEY, CDR2 SMNVEV (reference sequence). Here the CDR3 reads CASKGLDFNEQFF. For the CDR3, the DNA is TGTGCCAGCAAGGGACTAGATTTCAATGAGCAGTTCTTC.

About this clone itself: One end of the junction is discordant with germline, which a read error may explain. Other DNA sequences within the sample encode an identical CDR3. The chain carries TRBV3-1 (or the pseudogene TRBV3-2) and TRBJ2-5; D is uncertain. The CDR3 totals 18 residues. Germline-derived CDR1 and CDR2 are LGHDT and YNNKEL (reference sequence). CDR3 protein: CASSQERSVTRDQETQYF. CDR3 nucleotides: TGTGCCAGCAGTCAAGAACGATCGGTCACCCGAGACCAAGAGACCCAGTACTTC.

The genes are TRBV14 and TRBJ2-3; 8 nucleotides agree with TRBD1. The V segment lost 6 bases and the J segment 1 base; nucleotides outside the gene matches: 6. The V gene's germline CDR1 is SGHDN and CDR2 FVKESK. This CDR3 spans 15 amino acids. This CDR3 is CASSYDRGRTDTQYF. The CDR3 coding sequence is TGTGCCAGCAGTTACGACAGGGGTCGCACAGATACGCAGTATTTT.

This clone showed up just once. This sequence may be a read error, since a much larger clone differs from it by one base. The identical CDR3 is also encoded by other nucleotide sequences in the sample. The chain has TRBV19 and TRBJ1-5; no reliable D call. Germline CDR1 and CDR2: LNHDA and SQIVND (reference sequence). This CDR3 spans 15 amino acids. The CDR3 bases are TGTGCCAGTAGTATAGATGGGCTCGGGGATCAGCCTCAGCATTTT. This codes for CASSIDGLGDQPQHF.

This chain links TRBV19 with TRBJ1-5, with 9 bases aligning to TRBD1. From germline, CDR1 is LNHDA and CDR2 SQIVND (reference sequence). After removal of 1 base from V and 3 bases from J, the junction contained 4 bases not matched to a gene. This CDR3 is built from 16 residues. Here the CDR3 DNA reads TGTGCCAGTAGTATAGGGGGACAGGGATACAATCAGCCCCAGCATTTT. This codes for CASSIGGQGYNQPQHF.

The rearrangement joins TRBV20-1 to TRBJ1-4; D may be TRBD1 (5 bases). This CDR3 has 13 residues. Germline CDR1 is DFQATT and CDR2 is SNEGSKA (reference sequence). Between the trimmed V and J ends, which lost 3 bases and 7 bases, there was a span of 12 bases. The CDR3 loop is CSASSRTLEKLFF. The CDR3 DNA reads TGCAGTGCTAGTTCCAGGACACTTGAAAAACTGTTTTTT.

V is TRBV6-5 and J is TRBJ1-1, with D perhaps TRBD1 (5 bases). V lost 6 bases and J lost 0, with 8 bases in between. Per germline, CDR1 MNHEY and CDR2 SVGAGI. The CDR3 loop spans 13 amino acids. The CDR3 DNA sequence: TGTGCCAGCAGGACAGTTGTGAACACTGAAGCTTTCTTT. It is translated as CASRTVVNTEAFF.

The chain recombines TRBV5-1 with TRBJ2-2; no reliable D call. V dropped 2 bases and J dropped 2 bases, with 4 bases sitting between them. The germline gives CDR1 SGHRS, CDR2 YFSETQ. The CDR3 extends over 13 amino acids. CDR3 in DNA: TGCGCCAGCAGCTTATTAAACACCGGGGAGCTGTTTTTT. Translated, it gives CASSLLNTGELFF.

The gene calls are TRBV5-4 and TRBJ2-1, with 9 bases that match TRBD1. This CDR3 has 17 residues. Per the germline V gene, CDR1 is SGHNT and CDR2 is YYREEE (reference sequence). V dropped 4 bases and J dropped 4; count of bases not matched to a gene: 12. CDR3 DNA sequence: TGTGCCAGCAGCGGAGACAGCGGGACAGGGTTATACAATGAGCAGTTCTTC. This gives the protein CASSGDSGTGLYNEQFF.

J is TRBJ1-1 and V is TRBV7-3; the match to TRBD1 covers 8 bases. Trimming removed 4 bases from V and 5 bases from J; junction bases left unmatched: 9. CDR1 and CDR2 from the germline V gene are SGHTA and FQGTGA. This CDR3 has 15 residues. Here the CDR3 DNA reads TGTGCCAGCAGCTCAACGACAGGGGTAGGAACTGAAGCTTTCTTT. The encoded protein is CASSSTTGVGTEAFF.

V usage is TRBV7-2 and J usage is TRBJ1-1; D is perhaps TRBD1 (5 bases). V was cut by 2 bases and J by 3 bases, with 10 bases left in between. Germline V gene lookup returns CDR1 SGHTA and CDR2 FQGNSA. CDR3 length: 14 residues. The CDR3 region has the DNA TGTGCCAGCAGCTTAATGGTCAGGGACACTGAAGCTTTCTTT. Amino acids: CASSLMVRDTEAFF. The variable domain in full, with the rest retrieved from reference TRBV7-2 and TRBJ1-1, is GAGVSQSPSNKVTEKGKDVELRCDPISGHTALYWYRQSLGQGLEFLIYFQGNSAPDKSGLPSDRFSAERTGGSVSTLTIQRTQQEDSAVYLCASSLMVRDTEAFFGQGTRLTVV.

J is TRBJ2-4 and V is TRBV24-1; the D gene is possibly TRBD1 (6 bases). Trimming took off 1 base at V and 8 bases at J, with 17 bases between the two ends. In germline, CDR1 is KGHDR, CDR2 SFDVKD. The CDR3 runs 16 residues. The DNA for the CDR3 is TGTGCCACCAGTGATTTTATGGACAGCGGTGTGGACATTCAGTACTTC. Residues: CATSDFMDSGVDIQYF.